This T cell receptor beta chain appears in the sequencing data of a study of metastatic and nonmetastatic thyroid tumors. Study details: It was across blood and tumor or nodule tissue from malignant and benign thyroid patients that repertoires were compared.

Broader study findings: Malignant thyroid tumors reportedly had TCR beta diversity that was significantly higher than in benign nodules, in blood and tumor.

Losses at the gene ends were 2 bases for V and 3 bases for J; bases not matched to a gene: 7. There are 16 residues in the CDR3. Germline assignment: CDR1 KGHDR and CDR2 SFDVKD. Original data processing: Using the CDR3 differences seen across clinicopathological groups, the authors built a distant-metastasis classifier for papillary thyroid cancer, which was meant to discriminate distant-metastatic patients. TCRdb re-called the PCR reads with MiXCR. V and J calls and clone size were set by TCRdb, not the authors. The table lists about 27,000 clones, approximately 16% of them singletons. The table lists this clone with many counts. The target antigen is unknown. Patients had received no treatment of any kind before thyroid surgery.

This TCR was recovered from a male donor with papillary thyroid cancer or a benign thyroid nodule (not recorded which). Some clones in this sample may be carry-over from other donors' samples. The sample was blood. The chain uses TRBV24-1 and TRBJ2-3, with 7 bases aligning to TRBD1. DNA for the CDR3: TGTGCCACCAGTGATTACTCCGGGACAGCAACAGATACGCAGTATTTT. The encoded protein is CATSDYSGTATDTQYF.